This T cell receptor beta chain was found in a study of cytomegalovirus exposure and HLA in healthy donors. Note on this clone: Its antigen is not known.

Method: immunoSEQ multiplex PCR; TCRdb's copy keeps in-frame clones and lacks some. The sample lists some 290,000 clones, 70% to 90% occurring once. The J segment lost 0 bases and the V segment lost 3 bases, leaving 0 bases of the junction unmatched. CDR3 length: 15 residues. Germline CDR1 and CDR2: SGHRS and YFSETQ. Study conclusions and caveats: Reported performance of the classifier showed diagnosis of cytomegalovirus status with high specificity and sensitivity. That first-cohort TCR clusters tended to co-occur in the 120 or so validation repertoires was found in a later analysis. The study designated roughly 150 TCR beta chains cytomegalovirus-associated. Among TCR sequences, most were rare, though some public TCRs appeared in many donors.

What was sequenced was PBMCs. J is TRBJ2-2 and V is TRBV5-1; the match to TRBD2 covers 9 bases. This sequence was found in a man aged 25-40 years in good health and CMV-seronegative. CDR3 region: CASSSSGANTGELFF. The CDR3, as DNA: TGCGCCAGCAGCTCTAGCGGGGCGAACACCGGGGAGCTGTTTTTT.